These T cell receptor beta chains were read from a single sample in a study of OX40 agonist ivuxolimab in advanced cancers. This table comes from immunoSEQ multiplex PCR, and its TCRdb copy is limited to in-frame clones, with some not included. The sample carries roughly 60,000 clones, about 91% recorded once. Sequences were derived from CD4+ or CD8+ T cells sorted from blood, sampled in a trial of the OX40 agonist ivuxolimab. These receptors were collected from an adult with an advanced solid tumor such as melanoma, head and neck, liver or kidney cancer. Both conserved end residues are part of each CDR3. D genes are given only for firm matches. Size values are once, few and many counts, or a class for expanded clones, and some rows have none.

v_gene	abundance	len	j_gene	d_gene	CDR3aa	CDR3nt
TRBV7-8	NA	14	TRBJ2-7	NA	CASSNVPNSYEQYF	TGTGCCAGCAGCAACGTCCCGAACTCCTACGAGCAGTACTTC
TRBV5-1	once	15	TRBJ1-4	NA	CASRSNQPGDEKLFF	TGCGCCAGCAGATCGAACCAGCCAGGGGATGAAAAACTGTTTTTT
TRBV5-1	NA	15	TRBJ2-5	TRBD2	CASSSGLAGGETQYF	TGCGCCAGCAGCTCGGGACTAGCGGGAGGGGAGACCCAGTACTTC
TRBV6-1	NA	14	TRBJ2-7	TRBD2	CATEGTSGSHEQYF	TGTGCCACCGAAGGGACTAGCGGGAGCCACGAGCAGTACTTC
TRBV2	NA	18	TRBJ2-7	TRBD2	CASSVLVTQMAGVYEQYF	TGTGCCAGCAGTGTACTGGTCACCCAAATGGCGGGAGTCTACGAGCAGTACTTC
TRBV2	NA	14	TRBJ2-1	TRBD2	CASSERGTSDEQFF	TGTGCCAGCAGTGAAAGGGGAACTAGCGATGAGCAGTTCTTC
TRBV10-2	once	13	TRBJ2-7	TRBD2	CASTLAGSYEQYF	TGCGCCAGCACACTAGCGGGGTCCTACGAGCAGTACTTC
TRBV10-3	few	11	TRBJ2-3	NA	CAISATDTQYF	TGTGCCATCAGTGCGACAGATACGCAGTATTTT
TRBV30	NA	12	TRBJ1-1	NA	CAWSRGRRNAFF	TGTGCCTGGAGCCGAGGGAGGCGGAACGCTTTCTTT
TRBV7-2	NA	13	TRBJ1-1	NA	CASSEGRNTEAFF	TGTGCCAGCAGCGAGGGGCGGAACACTGAAGCTTTCTTT
TRBV5-4	NA	13	TRBJ2-7	TRBD2	CASSSGSYYEQYF	TGTGCCAGCAGTAGCGGGAGTTATTACGAGCAGTACTTC
TRBV5-6	NA	13	TRBJ2-5	NA	CASKNRNQETQYF	TGTGCCAGCAAAAACAGGAACCAAGAGACCCAGTACTTC
TRBV6-1	NA	14	TRBJ1-2	NA	CASSETARGYGYTF	TGTGCCAGCAGTGAAACCGCCAGGGGCTATGGCTACACCTTC
TRBV19	NA	13	TRBJ2-1	NA	CASSMRARAEQFF	TGTGCCAGTAGTATGCGGGCTAGGGCTGAGCAGTTCTTC
TRBV4-1	NA	15	TRBJ2-1	TRBD2	CASSQLAGLSNEQFF	TGCGCCAGCAGCCAACTAGCGGGACTCAGCAATGAGCAGTTCTTC
TRBV2	NA	14	TRBJ2-1	TRBD2	CASSLDVGGSEQFF	TGTGCCAGCAGTCTGGACGTTGGCGGGAGTGAGCAGTTCTTC
TRBV15	NA	15	TRBJ1-3	NA	CATSEYRVVGNTIYF	TGTGCCACCAGCGAATACAGGGTAGTTGGAAACACCATATATTTT
TRBV5-5	NA	15	TRBJ1-2	TRBD1	CASSRNTRQGYGYTF	TGTGCCAGCAGCAGAAACACCAGACAGGGCTATGGCTACACCTTC
TRBV10-3	NA	14	TRBJ2-7	NA	CAISETGTSYEQYF	TGTGCCATCAGTGAAACAGGGACCTCCTACGAGCAGTACTTC
TRBV30	once	16	TRBJ2-2	NA	CAWVPGWARSTGELFF	TGTGCCTGGGTTCCTGGCTGGGCACGAAGCACCGGGGAGCTGTTTTTT
TRBV10-1	NA	16	TRBJ2-3	NA	CASSVSAVGSSDTQYF	TGCGCCAGCAGTGTCTCGGCGGTAGGCTCCTCAGATACGCAGTATTTT
TRBV14	NA	13	TRBJ1-2	NA	CASSHPGPESYTF	TGTGCCAGCAGCCACCCGGGCCCAGAGAGCTACACCTTC
TRBV27	NA	14	TRBJ1-4	NA	CASSSGDLSEKLFF	TGTGCCAGCAGTTCTGGGGATCTTAGTGAAAAACTGTTTTTT
TRBV7-9	once	14	TRBJ2-7	TRBD2	CASSLGREVHEQYF	TGTGCCAGCAGCTTAGGGCGGGAGGTCCACGAGCAGTACTTC
TRBV5-1	few	15	TRBJ2-1	TRBD2	CASSFRAGEVDEQFF	TGCGCCAGCAGCTTTCGAGCGGGAGAAGTCGATGAGCAGTTCTTC
TRBV5-4	NA	15	TRBJ1-5	NA	CASSQDYYSNQPQHF	TGTGCCAGCAGCCAAGACTATTATAGCAATCAGCCCCAGCATTTT
TRBV6-5	once	12	TRBJ1-2	TRBD1	CASNDRGKGYTF	TGTGCCAGCAACGACAGGGGAAAGGGCTACACCTTC
TRBV19	NA	16	TRBJ2-3	TRBD1	CASKRAGQVNADTQYF	TGTGCCTCCAAAAGGGCGGGACAGGTGAACGCAGATACGCAGTATTTT
TRBV10-3	NA	12	TRBJ2-7	NA	CAISEREYEQYF	TGTGCCATCAGTGAGCGGGAGTACGAGCAGTACTTC
TRBV27	NA	16	TRBJ1-3	NA	CASSLTFGSSGNTIYF	TGTGCCAGCAGTCTAACCTTCGGGAGCTCTGGAAACACCATATATTTT
TRBV4-1	NA	14	TRBJ2-1	NA	CASSQGWAYNEQFF	TGCGCCAGCAGCCAAGGTTGGGCCTACAATGAGCAGTTCTTC
TRBV5-1	NA	14	TRBJ2-7	NA	CASSPIRVPYEQYF	TGCGCCAGCAGCCCGATCAGGGTACCCTACGAGCAGTACTTC
TRBV4-3	NA	18	TRBJ2-6	TRBD1	CASSQVGTGHSGANVLTF	TGCGCCAGCAGCCAAGTCGGGACAGGACACTCTGGGGCCAACGTCCTGACTTTC
TRBV6-1	NA	17	TRBJ2-2	NA	CASSDRPGAFRAGELFF	TGTGCCAGCAGTGATCGTCCAGGGGCCTTCAGGGCCGGGGAGCTGTTTTTT
TRBV19	NA	16	TRBJ2-2	NA	CASSNPTGRGTGELFF	TGTGCCAGTAGTAACCCAACAGGGAGGGGCACCGGGGAGCTGTTTTTT
TRBV6-1	NA	14	TRBJ1-4	TRBD1	CASSRDRGYEKLFF	TGTGCCAGCAGCCGGGACAGGGGTTATGAAAAACTGTTTTTT
TRBV19	NA	16	TRBJ2-1	NA	CASSILSGGRDNEQFF	TGTGCCAGTAGTATCCTCTCCGGGGGAAGGGACAATGAGCAGTTCTTC
TRBV19	NA	16	TRBJ2-3	TRBD2	CASSKRAGGNPDTQYF	TGTGCCAGTAGTAAACGAGCGGGAGGGAACCCAGATACGCAGTATTTT
TRBV10-3	NA	16	TRBJ1-3	TRBD1	CATSPGTGFPGNTIYF	TGTGCCACCTCGCCTGGGACAGGTTTTCCTGGAAACACCATATATTTT
TRBV7-9	NA	16	TRBJ2-3	TRBD2	CASSWPSGSVKDTQYF	TGTGCCAGCAGCTGGCCTAGCGGGAGCGTCAAAGATACGCAGTATTTT
TRBV5-4	NA	13	TRBJ2-7	NA	CASSFRGIDEQYF	TGTGCCAGCAGCTTTCGGGGTATCGACGAGCAGTACTTC
TRBV30	NA	12	TRBJ1-3	NA	CAWSSSGNTIYF	TGTGCCTGGAGCAGCTCTGGAAACACCATATATTTT
TRBV7-9	NA	11	TRBJ2-7	NA	CASSSLDEQYF	TGTGCCAGCAGCTCCTTGGACGAGCAGTACTTC
TRBV12-5	NA	14	TRBJ2-7	NA	CASGLMNGIGEQYF	TGTGCTAGTGGTTTGATGAACGGGATAGGCGAGCAGTACTTC
TRBV7-2	NA	16	TRBJ2-1	TRBD1	CASSIGPGQGQDEQFF	TGTGCCAGCAGCATAGGACCGGGACAGGGACAAGATGAGCAGTTCTTC
TRBV5-6	NA	14	TRBJ2-1	NA	CASSLRQHYNEQFF	TGTGCCAGCAGCTTACGTCAACACTACAATGAGCAGTTCTTC
TRBV19	NA	14	TRBJ2-7	TRBD2	CASRPAGELGEQYF	TGTGCCAGTAGGCCAGCGGGAGAGCTCGGCGAGCAGTACTTC
TRBV11-2	NA	14	TRBJ2-5	TRBD2	CASTPAGVSETQYF	TGTGCCAGCACTCCGGCGGGAGTCTCAGAGACCCAGTACTTC